This entry features one T cell receptor beta chain sequence. The germline V and J ends were trimmed by 3 bases and 5 bases, with 8 bases remaining between them. The CDR3 consists of 12 residues. Recovered status in Cohort 3 required two negative PCRs, clearance, or symptom resolution. Produced via immunoSEQ multiplex PCR; TCRdb's table is partial and in-frame only. Of 200,000 to 250,000 clones in the sample, around 89% are singletons; the top ten hold 3.5% to 4.5%. The data derive from a study of blood T cell repertoires in COVID-19. The chain joins TRBV12-3 or TRBV12-4 to TRBJ2-7; D gene unclear. Sequenced: PBMCs or T cells enriched from blood (not recorded which). The clonotype was recovered from a woman under 40 who had recovered from COVID-19. CDR3 amino acids: CASSFELNEQYF. The CDR3 nucleotides are TGTGCCAGCAGTTTTGAGCTTAACGAGCAGTACTTC.